This T cell receptor beta chain was profiled in a study of cytomegalovirus exposure and HLA in healthy donors. The PCR employed 60 Vbeta primers together with 13 Jbeta primers. Generated by immunoSEQ multiplex PCR, the TCRdb table keeps only in-frame clones and is missing some. This sample has about 94,000 clones; roughly 77% occur once, and the top ten carry under 13%. As to this clone: What it recognizes is unknown.

Overall study results and limits: A missense DCLRE1C variant was associated with V- and J-gene trimming of TCR beta chains in a later analysis, and an independent cohort replicated the association. A later analysis revealed that TCR association rates differed between HLA loci, peaking at DRB1 and bottoming out at HLA-C.

Every donor was a healthy person donating bone marrow. Germline assignment: CDR1 SGHRS and CDR2 YFSETQ. This CDR3 spans 14 amino acids. V was cut by 4 bases and J by 1 base, with 6 bases left in between. This receptor was identified in a human donor in good health. Sequenced material: PBMCs. The V gene is TRBV5-1, the J gene TRBJ2-6; tentatively, D is TRBD2 (5 bases). CDR3 DNA sequence: TGCGCCAGCAGCCGGGATTCTGGGGCCAACGTCCTGACTTTC. This codes for CASSRDSGANVLTF.